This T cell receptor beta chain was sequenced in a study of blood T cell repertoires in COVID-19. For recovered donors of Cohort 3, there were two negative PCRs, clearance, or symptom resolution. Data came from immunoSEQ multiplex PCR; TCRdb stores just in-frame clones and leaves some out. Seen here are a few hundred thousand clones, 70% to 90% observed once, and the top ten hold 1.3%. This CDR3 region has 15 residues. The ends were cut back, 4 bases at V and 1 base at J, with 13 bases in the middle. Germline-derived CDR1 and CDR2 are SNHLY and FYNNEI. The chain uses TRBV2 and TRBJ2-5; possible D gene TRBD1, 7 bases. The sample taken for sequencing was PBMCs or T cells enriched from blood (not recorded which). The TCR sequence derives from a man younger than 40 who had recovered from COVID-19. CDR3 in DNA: TGTGCCAGCAGTGGCGCAGGGGGAGGCCAAGAGACCCAGTACTTC. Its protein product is CASSGAGGGQETQYF.